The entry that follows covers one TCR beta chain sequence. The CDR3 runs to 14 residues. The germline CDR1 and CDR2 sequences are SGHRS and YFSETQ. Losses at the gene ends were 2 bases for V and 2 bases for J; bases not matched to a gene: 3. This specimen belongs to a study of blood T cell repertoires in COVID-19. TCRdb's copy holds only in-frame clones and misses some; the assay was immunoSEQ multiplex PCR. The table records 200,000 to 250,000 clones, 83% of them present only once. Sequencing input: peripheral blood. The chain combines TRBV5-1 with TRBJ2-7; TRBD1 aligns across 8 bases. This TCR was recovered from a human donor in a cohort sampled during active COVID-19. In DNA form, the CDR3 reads TGCGCCAGCAGCTTCGGACAGGGCACCTACGAGCAGTACTTC. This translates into CASSFGQGTYEQYF. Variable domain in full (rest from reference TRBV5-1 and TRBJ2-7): KAGVTQTPRYLIKTRGQQVTLSCSPISGHRSVSWYQQTPGQGLQFLFEYFSETQRNKGNFPGRFSGRQFSNSRSEMNVSTLELGDSALYLCASSFGQGTYEQYFGPGTRLTVT.